This is a list of T cell receptor beta chains from one sample in a study of graft-versus-host responses after intestinal transplantation. TCRdb's table, derived via immunoSEQ multiplex PCR, lists solely in-frame clones and lacks some. The sample holds 75,000 to 100,000 clones, 90% to 95% seen once. The antigens of these receptors remain unknown. The specimen was unstimulated CD8+ T cells sorted from spleen or lymph node cells, collected before intestinal transplant. The origin of the receptors is a human donor who received an intestinal transplant. The CDR3 runs from the conserved cysteine through the conserved F or W. A D gene is named only where the DNA matches it firmly. Some rows have no size entry. The others give once, few or many, or a class for an expanded clone.

size	V	D	J	CDR3	DNA
NA	TRBV19	NA	TRBJ2-3	CASSIGGPDTQYF	TGTGCCAGTAGTATCGGGGGGCCGGATACGCAGTATTTT
once	TRBV30	TRBD1	TRBJ1-2	CAWSIFGGRTGNYGYTF	TGTGCCTGGAGTATTTTTGGAGGGCGGACAGGAAACTATGGCTACACCTTC
NA	TRBV7-6	NA	TRBJ1-1	CASSTHLFGGMNTEAFF	TGTGCCAGCAGCACCCACCTCTTCGGCGGGATGAACACTGAAGCTTTCTTT
once	TRBV19	TRBD2	TRBJ2-1	CASLSASGGSSEQFF	TGTGCCAGTCTCTCGGCTAGCGGGGGGTCTAGTGAGCAGTTCTTC
NA	TRBV30	NA	TRBJ1-4	CAWSVGVRAEGEKLFF	TGTGCCTGGAGTGTAGGCGTCAGGGCGGAGGGTGAAAAACTGTTTTTT
once	TRBV19	TRBD2	TRBJ2-7	CASSIGSSGSYEQYF	TGTGCCAGTAGTATAGGATCTAGCGGGAGTTACGAGCAGTACTTC
NA	TRBV21-1	NA	TRBJ1-6	CASSARAEKDNSPLHF	TGTGCCAGCAGCGCCAGGGCTGAGAAAGATAATTCACCCCTCCACTTT
NA	TRBV5-5	TRBD2	TRBJ2-7	CASAQESSGSSYEQYF	TGTGCCAGCGCTCAAGAGTCTAGCGGGTCCTCCTACGAGCAGTACTTC
NA	TRBV28	TRBD2	TRBJ2-1	CASSLYAGARNEQFF	TGTGCCAGCAGTTTATATGCGGGAGCGCGCAATGAGCAGTTCTTC
once	TRBV30	NA	TRBJ1-5	CAWSELGVQPQHF	TGTGCCTGGAGTGAGTTAGGGGTTCAGCCCCAGCATTTT
NA	TRBV5-6	NA	TRBJ1-1	CASSLSGTTLKRNTEAFF	TGTGCCAGCTCTCTCTCCGGGACAACCCTTAAACGGAACACTGAAGCTTTCTTT
NA	TRBV9	TRBD2	TRBJ2-7	CASSVGGGSGSSYEQYF	TGTGCCAGCAGCGTAGGAGGAGGTAGCGGGAGCTCCTACGAGCAGTACTTC
NA	TRBV5-4	NA	TRBJ2-1	CASSLVGDNEQFF	TGTGCCAGCAGCTTGGTCGGAGACAATGAGCAGTTCTTC
once	TRBV9	TRBD2	TRBJ2-1	CASSVETSGVRDNEQFF	TGTGCCAGCAGCGTTGAGACTAGCGGGGTTAGGGACAATGAGCAGTTCTTC
NA	TRBV27	NA	TRBJ2-7	CASSSLPTGVMRYEQYF	TGTGCCAGCAGTTCGCTCCCTACCGGGGTTATGCGCTACGAGCAGTACTTC
once	TRBV4-1	NA	TRBJ2-2	CASSPILVGDTGELFF	TGCGCCAGCAGCCCCATCCTAGTAGGTGACACCGGGGAGCTGTTTTTT
few	TRBV28	NA	TRBJ1-1	CASKLTANTEAFF	TGTGCCAGCAAGCTGACAGCGAACACTGAAGCTTTCTTT
NA	TRBV6-5	NA	TRBJ1-1	CASSYALGYTEAFF	TGTGCCAGCAGCTACGCCCTAGGATACACTGAAGCTTTCTTT
NA	TRBV9	TRBD2	TRBJ2-1	CASSPLSGSSYNEQFF	TGTGCCAGCAGCCCCCTGAGCGGGAGCTCCTACAATGAGCAGTTCTTC
NA	TRBV9	TRBD1	TRBJ2-5	CASSVEQGMETQYF	TGTGCCAGCAGCGTAGAACAGGGGATGGAGACCCAGTACTTC
NA	TRBV6-1	NA	TRBJ2-7	CASSEAAVRVYEQYF	TGTGCCAGCAGTGAAGCGGCTGTCAGGGTCTACGAGCAGTACTTC
NA	TRBV5-1	NA	TRBJ2-7	CASSSRDIGYEQYF	TGCGCCAGCAGCTCCCGGGACATTGGCTACGAGCAGTACTTC
once	TRBV6-6	NA	TRBJ1-3	CASSYVSSGNTIYF	TGTGCCAGCAGTTACGTCAGCTCTGGAAACACCATATATTTT
NA	TRBV10-3	TRBD2	TRBJ2-3	CAISESLTTSGSLYTQYF	TGTGCCATCAGTGAGTCCCTAACGACTAGCGGGAGTCTGTATACGCAGTATTTT
NA	TRBV19	NA	TRBJ2-7	CASSQTTGLRDEQYF	TGTGCCAGTAGTCAAACTACAGGGCTCAGGGACGAGCAGTACTTC
NA	TRBV7-8	TRBD1	TRBJ1-1	CASSPGTAGVMNTEAFF	TGTGCCAGCAGCCCTGGGACAGCAGGAGTCATGAACACTGAAGCTTTCTTT
NA	TRBV10-2	NA	TRBJ2-7	CASSVSFSYEQYF	TGCGCCAGCAGTGTGTCCTTCTCCTACGAGCAGTACTTC
NA	TRBV2	NA	TRBJ2-5	CARGETSGETQYF	TGTGCCAGGGGGGAGACTAGTGGGGAGACCCAGTACTTC
once	TRBV27	TRBD1	TRBJ2-1	CATRQRGQGLNEQFF	TGTGCCACCCGACAGAGGGGACAGGGTTTGAATGAGCAGTTCTTC
once	TRBV2	TRBD1	TRBJ2-7	CASSAHGSGQGFYEQYF	TGTGCCAGCAGTGCCCATGGAAGTGGACAGGGGTTCTACGAGCAGTACTTC
NA	TRBV4-3	TRBD2	TRBJ2-1	CASSRPGGTYNEQFF	TGCGCCAGCAGCCGTCCCGGGGGGACCTACAATGAGCAGTTCTTC
once	TRBV10-2	TRBD2	TRBJ2-3	CASSDGGGGTDTQYF	TGCGCCAGCAGTGATGGGGGAGGGGGCACAGATACGCAGTATTTT
NA	TRBV27	NA	TRBJ2-1	CASSFTTGVDNEQFF	TGTGCCAGCAGTTTTACGACGGGAGTAGACAATGAGCAGTTCTTC
NA	TRBV4-1	NA	TRBJ1-4	CASSPGRGEKLFF	TGCGCCAGCAGCCCCGGACGGGGTGAAAAACTGTTTTTT
NA	TRBV9	NA	TRBJ2-7	CASSVGDIYEQYF	TGTGCCAGCAGCGTAGGGGACATCTACGAGCAGTACTTC
NA	TRBV27	TRBD1	TRBJ2-7	CASSFLRGHQAYEQYF	TGTGCCAGCAGTTTTTTGAGGGGGCACCAAGCTTACGAGCAGTACTTC
few	TRBV6-1	TRBD1	TRBJ2-3	CASGTGDTDTQYF	TGTGCCAGCGGGACAGGGGATACAGATACGCAGTATTTT
NA	TRBV6-5	NA	TRBJ2-7	CASSYNSHSYEQYF	TGTGCCAGCAGTTATAACAGCCACTCCTACGAGCAGTACTTC
NA	TRBV6-5	NA	TRBJ2-3	CASSYFPPGITDTQYF	TGTGCCAGCAGTTACTTCCCTCCGGGAATCACAGATACGCAGTATTTT
NA	TRBV5-5	NA	TRBJ1-6	CASSLLGGNSPLHF	TGTGCCAGCAGCTTGTTGGGGGGTAATTCACCCCTCCACTTT
NA	TRBV9	TRBD1	TRBJ1-1	CASSVPTGDTEAFF	TGTGCCAGCAGCGTACCTACAGGGGACACTGAAGCTTTCTTT
NA	TRBV19	NA	TRBJ2-4	CASSILREVVAKNIQYF	TGTGCCAGTAGCATCCTTAGAGAGGTGGTGGCCAAAAACATTCAGTACTTC
NA	TRBV6-1	TRBD2	TRBJ2-3	CASSEESVRGDLGDTQYF	TGTGCCAGCAGTGAAGAAAGTGTGCGGGGGGACCTTGGAGATACGCAGTATTTT
NA	TRBV11-2	NA	TRBJ1-3	CASSLGTSIGNTIYF	TGTGCCAGCAGCTTAGGGACATCGATCGGAAACACCATATATTTT
NA	TRBV5-6	NA	TRBJ2-2	CASSFGTLNTGELFF	TGTGCCAGCAGCTTTGGGACTCTTAACACCGGGGAGCTGTTTTTT
NA	TRBV14	NA	TRBJ1-2	CASSQDKDRENTYGYTF	TGTGCCAGCAGCCAAGATAAGGACCGGGAGAATACTTATGGCTACACCTTC
NA	TRBV2	TRBD2	TRBJ2-1	CASSEDRLAGEEFF	TGTGCCAGCAGTGAAGATCGGCTAGCGGGAGAGGAGTTCTTC
once	TRBV6-5	NA	TRBJ2-5	CASRDSQDVTQYF	TGTGCCAGCAGGGATTCCCAGGATGTGACCCAGTACTTC
NA	TRBV29-1	TRBD2	TRBJ2-1	CSVEGLAGGRRYEQFF	TGCAGCGTGGAAGGACTAGCGGGAGGGCGGAGGTATGAGCAGTTCTTC